The clone carrying this T cell receptor beta chain is a singleton in its sample. This sample stems from a study of blood T cell repertoires in COVID-19. Study details: Donors in the United States, Italy and Spain gave samples during acute or convalescent COVID-19.

Measured with immunoSEQ multiplex PCR; TCRdb has only the in-frame clones, and not every one. The table includes around 170,000 clones, 89% detected once. Sequenced material: peripheral blood. This receptor was identified in a man aged 60 to 69 with acute or convalescent COVID-19.

This chain's CDR3 is CASRIDSSHQPQHF. The CDR3 region has the DNA TGTGCCAGCAGAATAGACAGCTCACATCAGCCCCAGCATTTT. The chain employs TRBV27 and TRBJ1-5; D may be TRBD1 (5 bases). The ends were cut back, 6 bases at V and 5 bases at J, with 14 bases in the middle. The length of the CDR3 is 14 residues. From germline, CDR1 is MNHEY and CDR2 SMNVEV (reference sequence).